The clone carrying this T cell receptor (beta chain) was observed once. The authors' processing: Estimation of nucleated cell counts was performed using reference gene primer amplification. Sequencing was performed with immunoSEQ multiplex PCR; in TCRdb, only in-frame clones are kept and a portion is missing. Clonal size and the V and J genes are those of that table, whereas D and trimming came from the DNA. The data contain fewer than 350,000 clones, roughly 86% of them seen just once; the ten biggest clones take up about 8.6%. The data belong to a study of blood T cell repertoires in COVID-19. Across the study: The United States, Italy and Spain were the sources of the acute and convalescent COVID-19 samples. T cells, B-cell-depleted T cells, or PBMCs supplied cDNA or gDNA.

Trimming left V 8 bases short and J 0 bases short, with 11 bases between. This CDR3 has 14 residues. The germline CDR1 and CDR2 sequences are PRHDT and FYEKMQ (reference sequence). V is TRBV13 and J is TRBJ2-1; D is unclear. Material: peripheral blood. This sequence originates from a man aged 35-49 years with active or convalescent COVID-19. DNA of the CDR3: TGTGCCAGCCAATCGGTTAGCTCCTACAATGAGCAGTTCTTC. Amino acid sequence: CASQSVSSYNEQFF.